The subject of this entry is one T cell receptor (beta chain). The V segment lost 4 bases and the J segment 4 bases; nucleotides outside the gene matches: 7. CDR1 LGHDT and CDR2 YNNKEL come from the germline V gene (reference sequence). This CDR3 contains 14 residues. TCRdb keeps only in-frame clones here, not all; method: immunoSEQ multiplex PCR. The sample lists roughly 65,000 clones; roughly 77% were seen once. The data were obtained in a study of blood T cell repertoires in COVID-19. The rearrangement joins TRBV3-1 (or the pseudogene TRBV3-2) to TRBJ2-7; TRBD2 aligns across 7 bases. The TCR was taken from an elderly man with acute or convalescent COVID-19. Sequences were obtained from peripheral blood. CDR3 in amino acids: CASSLLGGVYEQYF. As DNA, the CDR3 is TGTGCCAGCAGCCTTTTGGGGGGGGTTTACGAGCAGTACTTC.